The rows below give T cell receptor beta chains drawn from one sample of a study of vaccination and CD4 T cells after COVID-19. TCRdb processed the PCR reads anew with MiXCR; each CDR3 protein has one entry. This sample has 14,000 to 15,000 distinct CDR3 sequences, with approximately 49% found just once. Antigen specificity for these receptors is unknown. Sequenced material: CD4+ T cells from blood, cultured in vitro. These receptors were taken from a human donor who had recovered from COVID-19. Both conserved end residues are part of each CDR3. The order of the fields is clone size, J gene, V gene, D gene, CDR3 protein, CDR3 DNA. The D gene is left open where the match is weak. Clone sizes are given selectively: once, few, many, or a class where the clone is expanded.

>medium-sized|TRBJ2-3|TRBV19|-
CASRGGPTDTQYF
TGTGCCAGTAGGGGGGGGCCCACAGATACGCAGTATTTT
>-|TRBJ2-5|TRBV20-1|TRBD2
CSAPHGPNSGQETQYF
TGCAGTGCCCCCCATGGTCCTAATAGCGGGCAAGAGACCCAGTACTTC
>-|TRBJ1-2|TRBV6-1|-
CASSPPEASYTF
TGTGCCAGCAGTCCCCCAGAAGCAAGCTACACCTTC
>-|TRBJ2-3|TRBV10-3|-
CAIGRDSRTDTQYF
TGTGCCATTGGCCGGGACTCGCGCACAGATACGCAGTATTTT
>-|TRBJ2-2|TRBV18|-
CASSPMPTGELFF
TGTGCCAGCTCACCAATGCCCACCGGGGAGCTGTTTTTT
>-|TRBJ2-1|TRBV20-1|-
CSAARPSGAINEQFF
TGCAGTGCCGCCAGACCGAGCGGCGCGATCAATGAGCAGTTCTTC
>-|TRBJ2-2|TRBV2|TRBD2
CASRLADKNTGELFF
TGTGCCAGCAGACTAGCGGATAAGAACACCGGGGAGCTGTTTTTT
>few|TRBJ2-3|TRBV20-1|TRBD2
CSASDGGYTDTQYF
TGCAGTGCTAGTGACGGGGGGTACACAGATACGCAGTATTTT
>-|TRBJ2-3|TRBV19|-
CASSTRGRADTQYF
TGTGCCAGTAGTACCCGGGGACGGGCAGATACGCAGTATTTT
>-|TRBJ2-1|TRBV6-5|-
CASSYRRPRGGGVHEQFF
TGTGCCAGCAGTTACCGTCGTCCCCGCGGCGGGGGCGTCCATGAGCAGTTCTTC
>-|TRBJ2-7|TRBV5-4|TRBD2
CASSLGSSGSSYEQYF
TGTGCCAGCAGCTTGGGGTCCAGCGGGAGCTCCTACGAGCAGTACTTC
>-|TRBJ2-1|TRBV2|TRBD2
CASTLGLAGVKSYNEQFF
TGTGCCAGCACCCTGGGCCTAGCGGGGGTTAAATCCTACAATGAGCAGTTCTTC
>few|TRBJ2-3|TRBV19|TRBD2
CASSMASGSTDTQYF
TGTGCCAGTAGTATGGCTAGCGGGAGCACAGATACGCAGTATTTT
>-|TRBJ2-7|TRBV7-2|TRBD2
CASSFMVGGSPAYEQYF
TGTGCCAGCAGCTTCATGGTGGGGGGGAGCCCGGCCTACGAGCAGTACTTC
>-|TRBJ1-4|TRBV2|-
CASSAGRGGEKLFF
TGTGCCAGCAGTGCGGGCAGGGGCGGTGAAAAACTGTTTTTT